Listed here are 20 T cell receptor beta chains from one sample, sequenced in a study of cytomegalovirus exposure and HLA in healthy donors. The PCR ran on 60 Vbeta and 13 Jbeta primers. Here immunoSEQ multiplex PCR was the method, and the copy in TCRdb shows in-frame clones only, minus some. The sample records approximately 160,000 clones, 65% to 90% being singletons. The sequencing sample was made of PBMCs. The receptors originated from a human donor in good health.

This clone was seen a single time. This chain uses TRBV6-4 with TRBJ2-3; tentatively, D is TRBD2 (5 bases). CDR3 length equals 14 residues. The V gene's germline CDR1 is MRHNA and CDR2 SNTAGT. The ends were cut back, 4 bases at V and 2 bases at J, with 10 bases in the middle. The CDR3 DNA is TGTGCCAGCAGTGCATGGGAGCACACAGATACGCAGTATTTT. Translating gives CASSAWEHTDTQYF.

The rearrangement links TRBV7-2 to TRBJ2-3, with a possible D match to TRBD1 (5 bases). V lost 5 bases, J lost 0 bases, and 9 bases lay in between. The CDR3 totals 14 residues. Germline loops: CDR1 SGHTA, CDR2 FQGNSA. CDR3 sequence: CASSRRVSTDTQYF. CDR3 in DNA: TGTGCCAGCAGCCGCAGGGTTAGCACAGATACGCAGTATTTT.

V gene TRBV5-6 combines with J gene TRBJ1-6; TRBD1 might be the D (6 bases). Germline V gives CDR1 SGHDT, CDR2 YYEEEE. Trimming cost V 0 bases and J 9 bases, with 10 bases left between them. This CDR3 is built from 14 residues. CDR3 in DNA: TGTGCCAGCAGCTTGGGGCAGGGGACTTCACCCCTCCACTTT. Protein: CASSLGQGTSPLHF.

This chain uses TRBV6-6 with TRBJ1-1; D not certain. V was cut by 6 bases and J by 0 bases, with 11 bases left in between. The length of the CDR3 is 14 residues. Germline CDR1 reads MNHNY; CDR2 reads SVGAGI (reference sequence). CDR3 amino acids: CASSRSSMNTEAFF. The CDR3 region has the DNA TGTGCCAGCAGCCGTAGTTCAATGAACACTGAAGCTTTCTTT.

This sequence joins TRBV7-9 and TRBJ2-2, with TRBD1 identical over 8 bases. Germline CDR1 reads SEHNR; CDR2 reads FQNEAQ (reference sequence). The V gene end was trimmed by 5 bases and the J gene end by 0 bases; junction bases not matched to a gene: 5. The CDR3 sequence is 16 residues long. The CDR3 is CASSQETGANTGELFF. In nucleotides, the CDR3 is TGTGCCAGCAGCCAAGAGACAGGGGCGAACACCGGGGAGCTGTTTTTT. Supplemented by reference TRBV7-9 and TRBJ2-2, the full variable domain reads DTGVSQNPRHKITKRGQNVTFRCDPISEHNRLYWYRQTLGQGPEFLTYFQNEAQLEKSRLLSDRFSAERPKGSFSTLEIQRTEQGDSAMYLCASSQETGANTGELFFGEGSRLTVL.

The V and J genes are TRBV4-3 and TRBJ1-2; 7 nucleotides agree with TRBD1. Germline trimming cut 1 base from V and 2 bases from J; bases unmatched to any gene: 4. CDR1 and CDR2 (germline): LGHNA, YSLEER. CDR3 length: 15 amino acids. The CDR3: CASSQGAQGNYGYTF. CDR3 DNA sequence: TGCGCCAGCAGCCAAGGGGCACAGGGGAACTATGGCTACACCTTC.

The chain uses TRBV7-9 and TRBJ2-4, with TRBD2 matching over 11 bases. The length of the CDR3 is 18 residues. Germline V gene lookup returns CDR1 SEHNR and CDR2 FQNEAQ (reference sequence). Trimming removed 2 bases from V and 0 bases from J; junction bases left unmatched: 6. CDR3 region: CASSLMASGGLAKNIQYF. The CDR3 DNA is TGTGCCAGCAGCTTAATGGCTAGCGGGGGGTTAGCCAAAAACATTCAGTACTTC.

The V and J genes are TRBV7-9 and TRBJ1-5; D is undetermined. V was cut by 2 bases and J by 3 bases, with 8 bases left in between. CDR1 is SEHNR, CDR2 FQNEAQ, per germline (reference sequence). CDR3 length: 14 residues. CDR3 bases: TGTGCCAGCAGCTTATTAGATCCCAATCAGCCCCAGCATTTT. Translation: CASSLLDPNQPQHF.

This clone was found a few times. The rearrangement joins TRBV19 to TRBJ1-1, with D possibly matching TRBD1 (6 bases). This CDR3 comprises 12 residues. V dropped 8 bases and J dropped 1 base, with 8 bases sitting between them. Germline V gives CDR1 LNHDA, CDR2 SQIVND (reference sequence). The CDR3 sequence is CASGQWNTEAFF. The CDR3 DNA reads TGTGCCAGTGGACAGTGGAACACTGAAGCTTTCTTT.

The V and J genes are TRBV27 and TRBJ2-3; 12 bases are shared with TRBD2. The CDR3 extends over 16 amino acids. Germline assignment: CDR1 MNHEY and CDR2 SMNVEV (reference sequence). V lost 7 bases, J lost 5 bases, and 10 bases stayed unmatched. Here the CDR3 DNA reads TGTGCCAGCAAGTCGCTAGCGGGGGGGGCTCTAGATACGCAGTATTTT. It codes for CASKSLAGGALDTQYF.

This rearrangement joins TRBV29-1 to TRBJ2-7; 9 bases align to TRBD1. Trimming removed 3 bases from V and 3 bases from J; junction bases left unmatched: 9. This CDR3 has 15 amino acids. Germline values: CDR1 SQVTM, CDR2 ANQGSEA. The CDR3 DNA reads TGCAGCGTTGAGATGGGACAGGGTCATTTCTACGAGCAGTACTTC. Amino acids: CSVEMGQGHFYEQYF.

The V and J genes are TRBV5-5 and TRBJ2-6; unclear D gene. Per the germline V gene, CDR1 is SGHKS and CDR2 is YYEKEE (reference sequence). Trimming shortened V by 0 bases and J by 1 base, and 2 bases separated the two germline ends. The CDR3 contains 14 residues. The CDR3 DNA reads TGTGCCAGCAGCTTGGCTTCTGGGGCCAACGTCCTGACTTTC. It yields the protein CASSLASGANVLTF.

The J gene is TRBJ2-7, the V gene TRBV11-2, with 7 positions matching TRBD1. V lost 5 bases, J lost 4 bases, and 8 bases stayed unmatched. This CDR3 is built from 14 residues. Germline CDR1 is SGHAT and CDR2 is FQNNGV. CDR3 protein: CASSPGQVGYEQYF. Written as DNA, the CDR3 is TGTGCCAGCAGCCCTGGACAGGTGGGATACGAGCAGTACTTC.

V is TRBV7-9 and J is TRBJ1-5; D is uncertain. Germline assignment: CDR1 SEHNR and CDR2 FQNEAQ (reference sequence). CDR3 size: 15 residues. The V gene lost 3 bases and the J gene lost 0 bases, with 9 bases spanning the gap. CDR3 sequence: CASSLAGDSNQPQHF. Written as DNA, the CDR3 is TGTGCCAGCAGCTTGGCAGGTGATAGCAATCAGCCCCAGCATTTT.

V and J are TRBV4-1 and TRBJ2-5; 10 bases line up with TRBD1. Germline V gene lookup returns CDR1 MGHRA and CDR2 YSYEKL. This CDR3 is built from 14 residues. V shed 3 bases, J shed 12 bases, and the junction held 10 bases outside the gene matches. DNA of the CDR3: TGCGCCAGCAGCCAGTCCCGCGGGACAGGGGTTGAGTACTTC. It translates to CASSQSRGTGVEYF.

The chain carries TRBV5-4 and TRBJ2-5, with 10 bases aligning to TRBD2. This CDR3 is built from 16 residues. V was clipped by 0 bases and J by 5 bases; unmatched bases: 7. Per germline, CDR1 SGHNT and CDR2 YYREEE (reference sequence). CDR3 protein: CASSLERGSGGETQYF. CDR3 DNA: TGTGCCAGCAGCTTGGAGCGTGGTAGCGGGGGGGAGACCCAGTACTTC.

The CDR3 loop reads CASGQLAGNTIYF. The CDR3 DNA is TGTGCCAGCGGGCAGCTGGCTGGAAACACCATATATTTT. The J gene is TRBJ1-3, the V gene TRBV6-1; D not resolved. CDR1 is MNHNS, CDR2 SASEGT, per germline. Trimming removed 8 bases from V and 2 bases from J, with 10 bases in between. This CDR3 is 13 amino acids long.

The V and J genes are TRBV5-6 and TRBJ2-2; unclear D gene. The CDR3 runs to 18 residues. CDR1 and CDR2 from the germline V gene are SGHDT and YYEEEE. V shed 4 bases and J shed 2 bases, with 21 bases lying between them. The CDR3 DNA sequence: TGTGCCAGCAGCCCTGATCGTATTGTGGCAGAAAACACCGGGGAGCTGTTTTTT. Translation: CASSPDRIVAENTGELFF. Using reference TRBV5-6 and TRBJ2-2 for the parts outside the CDR3, the full variable domain is DAGVTQSPTHLIKTRGQQVTLRCSPKSGHDTVSWYQQALGQGPQFIFQYYEEEERQRGNFPDRFSGHQFPNYSSELNVNALLLGDSALYLCASSPDRIVAENTGELFFGEGSRLTVL.

The chain links TRBV7-9 to TRBJ2-7; D remains ambiguous. The CDR3 runs to 15 residues. Looked up from germline, CDR1 is SEHNR and CDR2 is FQNEAQ (reference sequence). The V and J ends lost 0 bases and 4 bases respectively, with 13 bases between them. The CDR3 DNA sequence: TGTGCCAGCAGCTTAGCGAGTTACTTTGAGTACGAGCAGTACTTC. It yields the protein CASSLASYFEYEQYF.

The CDR3 DNA sequence: TGTGCCAGCAGTCCCGGGGGGAATGAGCAGTTCTTC. This sequence encodes CASSPGGNEQFF. The genes are TRBV25-1 and TRBJ2-1; 7 nucleotides line up with TRBD2. CDR1 and CDR2 (germline): MGHDK, SYGVNS. The CDR3 loop spans 12 amino acids. After removal of 5 bases from V and 7 bases from J, the junction contained 2 bases not matched to a gene.